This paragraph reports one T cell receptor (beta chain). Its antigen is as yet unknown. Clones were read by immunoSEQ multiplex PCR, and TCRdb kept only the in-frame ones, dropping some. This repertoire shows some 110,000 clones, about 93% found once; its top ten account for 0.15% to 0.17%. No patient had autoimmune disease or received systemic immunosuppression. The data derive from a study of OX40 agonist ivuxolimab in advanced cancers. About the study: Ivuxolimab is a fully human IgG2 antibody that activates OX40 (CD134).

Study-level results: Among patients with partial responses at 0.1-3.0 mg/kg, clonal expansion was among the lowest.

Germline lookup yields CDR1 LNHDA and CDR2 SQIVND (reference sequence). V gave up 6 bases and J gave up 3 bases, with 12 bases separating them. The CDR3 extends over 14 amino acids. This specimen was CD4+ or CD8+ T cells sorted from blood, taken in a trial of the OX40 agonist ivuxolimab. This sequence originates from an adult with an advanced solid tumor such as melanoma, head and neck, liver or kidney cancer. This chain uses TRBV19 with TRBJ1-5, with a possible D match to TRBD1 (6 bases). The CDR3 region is CASSPTGDNQPQHF. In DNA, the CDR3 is TGTGCCAGTAGCCCGACAGGAGACAATCAGCCCCAGCATTTT.